These 3 T cell receptor beta chains were sequenced from one sample in a study of human T cells and chemical hapten exposure. Time point defined: pre-sensitization, week 0. The treatment was: therapeutic diphenylcyclopropenone sensitization with weekly scalp DPC. TCRdb itself ran the RACE reads through MiXCR, one entry per CDR3 protein. The sample contains roughly 100,000 distinct CDR3 sequences, less than 14% of which appear only once. The sample in question was whole blood, obtained in connection with sensitization to the hapten diphenylcyclopropenone (DPC). These receptors were taken from a woman in her sixties with alopecia areata. Some clones in this sample may be carry-over from other donors' samples.

The chain is built from TRBV7-9 and TRBJ2-7; no definite D call. Trimming took 5 bases from V and 4 from J, leaving 6 bases between them. Germline CDR1 and CDR2: SEHNR and FQNEAQ (reference sequence). CDR3 size: 11 residues. For the CDR3, the DNA is TGTGCCAGCAGCCAGGCATACGAGCAGTACTTC. Its translation: CASSQAYEQYF.

This rearrangement joins TRBV7-2 to TRBJ2-3; the match to TRBD2 covers 7 bases. V lost 5 bases, J lost 4 bases, and 12 bases stayed unmatched. Germline V CDR1 and CDR2: SGHTA, FQGNSA. CDR3 length: 16 residues. This chain's CDR3 is CASSPRLAGESDTQYF. The DNA of the CDR3 is TGTGCCAGCAGCCCTAGACTAGCCGGCGAATCAGATACGCAGTATTTT. The full variable domain, completed using reference TRBV7-2 and TRBJ2-3, is GAGVSQSPSNKVTEKGKDVELRCDPISGHTALYWYRQSLGQGLEFLIYFQGNSAPDKSGLPSDRFSAERTGGSVSTLTIQRTQQEDSAVYLCASSPRLAGESDTQYFGPGTRLTVL.

Many counts were recorded for this clonotype. V usage is TRBV5-1 and J usage is TRBJ2-3, with D possibly matching TRBD2 (5 bases). Trimming cost V 2 bases and J 1 base, with 11 bases left between them. Germline V gene lookup returns CDR1 SGHRS and CDR2 YFSETQ. The CDR3 covers 15 residues. Here the CDR3 reads CASSFEVGGTDTQYF. CDR3 nucleotide sequence: TGCGCCAGCAGCTTCGAAGTCGGGGGCACAGATACGCAGTATTTT.